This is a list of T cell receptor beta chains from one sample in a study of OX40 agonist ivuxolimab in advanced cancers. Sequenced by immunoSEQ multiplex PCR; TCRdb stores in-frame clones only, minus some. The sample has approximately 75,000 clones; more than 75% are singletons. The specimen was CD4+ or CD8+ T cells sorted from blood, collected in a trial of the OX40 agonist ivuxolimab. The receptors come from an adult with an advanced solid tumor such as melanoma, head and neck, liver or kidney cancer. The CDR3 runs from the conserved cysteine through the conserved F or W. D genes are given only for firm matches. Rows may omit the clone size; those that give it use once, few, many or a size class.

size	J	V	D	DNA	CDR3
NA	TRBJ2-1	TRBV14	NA	TGTGCCAGCAGCACAGGAGTGGGCAATGAGCAGTTCTTC	CASSTGVGNEQFF
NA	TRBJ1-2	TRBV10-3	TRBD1	TGTGCCATCAGACCGGACAGGGCAGCTAACTATGGCTACACCTTC	CAIRPDRAANYGYTF
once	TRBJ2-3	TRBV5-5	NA	TGTGCCAGCAGCTTGGTGGCTCAGATTAGCACAGATACGCAGTATTTT	CASSLVAQISTDTQYF
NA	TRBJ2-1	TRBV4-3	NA	TGCGCCAGCAGCCAAGTTCCAGCGGCCACAGGTGAGCAGTTCTTC	CASSQVPAATGEQFF
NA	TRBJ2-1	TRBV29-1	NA	TGCAGCGTTGACCCCGGGGGCCGGGAGCAGTTCTTC	CSVDPGGREQFF
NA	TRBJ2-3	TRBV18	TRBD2	TGTGCCAGCTCACCTGGCGGCGGGAGTGCAGATACGCAGTATTTT	CASSPGGGSADTQYF
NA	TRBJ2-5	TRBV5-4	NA	TGTGCCAGCAGCCAGGTCCGCGGGGCGGATCGAGAGACCCAGTACTTC	CASSQVRGADRETQYF
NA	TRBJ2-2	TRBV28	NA	TGTGCCACCCTACCTGAGCGGAACACCGGGGAGCTGTTTTTT	CATLPERNTGELFF
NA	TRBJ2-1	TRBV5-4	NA	TGTGCCAGCAACGTAGGGGGAAACTCCTACAATGAGCAGTTCTTC	CASNVGGNSYNEQFF
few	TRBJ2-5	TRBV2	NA	TGTGCCAGCAGTGGTCGAGAGACCCAGTACTTC	CASSGRETQYF
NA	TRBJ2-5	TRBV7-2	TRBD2	TGTGCCAGCAGCTCGGGACTAGCGGGGGAGACCCAGTACTTC	CASSSGLAGETQYF
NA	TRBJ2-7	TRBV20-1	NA	TGCAGTGCTAGGATGGGCGAGCAGTACTTC	CSARMGEQYF
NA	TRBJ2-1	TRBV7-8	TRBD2	TGTGCCAGCAGCCCGCCGGGACTAGGAAACAATGAGCAGTTCTTC	CASSPPGLGNNEQFF
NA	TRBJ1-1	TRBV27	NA	TGTGCCAGCAGTCCCCCGGAATGGGGACATGAAGCTTTCTTT	CASSPPEWGHEAFF
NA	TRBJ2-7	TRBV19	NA	TGTGCCAGTAGGAGGGACACCCAAGGCCTCTACGAGCAGTACTTC	CASRRDTQGLYEQYF
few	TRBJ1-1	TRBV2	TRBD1	TGTGCCAGCAGCGTACAGGGGGCAAGGACTGAAGCTTTCTTT	CASSVQGARTEAFF
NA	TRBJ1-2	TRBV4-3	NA	TGCGCCAGCAGCCAAGGCCGGTGGGGCTACACCTTC	CASSQGRWGYTF
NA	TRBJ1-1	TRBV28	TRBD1	TGTGCCAGCTGGACACATTCGACAGGGGGGAACACTGAAGCTTTCTTT	CASWTHSTGGNTEAFF
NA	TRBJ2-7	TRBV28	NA	TGTGCCAGCAGTTTAGAGGGACGTTCACACGAGCAGTACTTC	CASSLEGRSHEQYF
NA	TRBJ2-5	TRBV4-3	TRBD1	TGCGCCAGCAGCCGGTCGACAGGGGAAGAGACCCAGTACTTC	CASSRSTGEETQYF
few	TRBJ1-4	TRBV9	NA	TGTGCCAGCAGCTCAGCGGGGAAGGCTTATGAAAAACTGTTTTTT	CASSSAGKAYEKLFF
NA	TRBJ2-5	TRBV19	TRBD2	TGTGCCAGTAGTTCCTTAGCGGGAGAAGAGACCCAGTACTTC	CASSSLAGEETQYF
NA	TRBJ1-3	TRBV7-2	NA	TGTGCCAGCAGCTTACGTCGGCAGGGAAGCTCTGGAAACACCATATATTTT	CASSLRRQGSSGNTIYF
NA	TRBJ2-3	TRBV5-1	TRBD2	TGCGCCAGCAGCTCCCTAGCGGGCACAGATACGCAGTATTTT	CASSSLAGTDTQYF
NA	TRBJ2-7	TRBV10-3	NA	TGTGCCATCAGTGATACACAGAGCTCCTACGAGCAGTACTTC	CAISDTQSSYEQYF
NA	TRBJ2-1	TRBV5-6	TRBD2	TGTGCCAGCAGCTCGGGAGCGGGGAGCTCCTACAATGAGCAGTTCTTC	CASSSGAGSSYNEQFF
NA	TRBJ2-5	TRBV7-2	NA	TGTGCCAGCAGCTCCCCGACAGAAGAGACCCAGTACTTC	CASSSPTEETQYF
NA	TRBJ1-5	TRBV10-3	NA	TGTGCCATCAGTGGCGGGGATGGGGGGCTGGGACCCCAGCATTTT	CAISGGDGGLGPQHF
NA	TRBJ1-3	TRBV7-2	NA	TGTGCCAGCAGCTCCGATGAGACAGGCTCTGGAAACACCATATATTTT	CASSSDETGSGNTIYF
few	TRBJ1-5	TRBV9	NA	TGTGCCAGCAGCTTCGGACCTAGCAATCAGCCCCAGCATTTT	CASSFGPSNQPQHF
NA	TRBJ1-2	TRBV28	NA	TGTGCCAGCAGCTTAGAGAGCCACGTCATGTTGGACTATGGCTACACCTTC	CASSLESHVMLDYGYTF
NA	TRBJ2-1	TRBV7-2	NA	TGTGCCAGCAGCCGAGGGGGGACCGACAATGAGCAGTTCTTC	CASSRGGTDNEQFF
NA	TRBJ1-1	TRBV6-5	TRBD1	TGTGCCAGCAGTTTACAGGGGGGCACTGAAGCTTTCTTT	CASSLQGGTEAFF
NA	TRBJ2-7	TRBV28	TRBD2	TGTGCCAGCTCAACCGGGACTAGTCCCTACGAGCAGTACTTC	CASSTGTSPYEQYF
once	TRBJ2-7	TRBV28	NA	TGTGCCAGCAGTTTGATCCTGAAGAGCGACGAGCAGTACTTC	CASSLILKSDEQYF
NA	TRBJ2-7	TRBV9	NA	TGTGCCAGCAGCGTAGACGGACTTGCCACCTACGAGCAGTACTTC	CASSVDGLATYEQYF
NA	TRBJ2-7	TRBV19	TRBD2	TGTGCCAGTAGTCCAAGCGGGACCCAACGCAAGAAGCAGTACTTC	CASSPSGTQRKKQYF
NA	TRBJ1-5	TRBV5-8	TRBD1	TGTGCCAGCAGCGCGGACAGGGCCTTAGGCCCCCAGCATTTT	CASSADRALGPQHF
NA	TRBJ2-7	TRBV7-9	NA	TGTGCCAGCAGCTTTTTCCACGAGCAGTACTTC	CASSFFHEQYF
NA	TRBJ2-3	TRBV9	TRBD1	TGTGCCAGCAGCGTTGACGGGACAGGGAGCACAGATACGCAGTATTTT	CASSVDGTGSTDTQYF
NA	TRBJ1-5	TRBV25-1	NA	TGTGCCAGCAGTGGGCAGGGTGATCAGCCCCAGCATTTT	CASSGQGDQPQHF
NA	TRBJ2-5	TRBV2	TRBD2	TGTGCCAGCAGGGGGGGACTAACGTTAGAGACCCAGTACTTC	CASRGGLTLETQYF
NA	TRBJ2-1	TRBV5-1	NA	TGCGCCAGCAGCTACGTCCCTTACAATGAGCAGTTCTTC	CASSYVPYNEQFF
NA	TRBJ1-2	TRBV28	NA	TGTGCCAGCAGCCGACCTGACAGATTCGATGGCTACACCTTC	CASSRPDRFDGYTF
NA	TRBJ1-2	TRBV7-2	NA	TGTGCCAGCAGCTTGGGTTCGCCAGCCCCGATGTACTACACCTTC	CASSLGSPAPMYYTF
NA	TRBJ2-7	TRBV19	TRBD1	TGTGCCAGTAGTGGACAGGACGGGTACGAGCAGTACTTC	CASSGQDGYEQYF
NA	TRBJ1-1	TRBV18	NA	TGTGCCAGCTCACCAAGACAGGACGGAAACACTGAAGCTTTCTTT	CASSPRQDGNTEAFF
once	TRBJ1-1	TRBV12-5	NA	TGTGCTAGTGGTTTGGGACAGCTGAACACTGAAGCTTTCTTT	CASGLGQLNTEAFF
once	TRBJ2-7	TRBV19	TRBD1	TGTGCCAGTAGTCGAACGCCAGGGGGCTACGAGCAGTACTTC	CASSRTPGGYEQYF
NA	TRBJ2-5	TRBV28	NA	TGTGCCAGCAGTTTACTAGGATACCAAGAGACCCAGTACTTC	CASSLLGYQETQYF
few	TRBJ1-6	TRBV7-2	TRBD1	TGTGCCAGCAGCTCCGCCGGGACAGGGAGTTCACCCCTCCACTTT	CASSSAGTGSSPLHF
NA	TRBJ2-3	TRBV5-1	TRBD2	TGCGCCAGCAGCTCGGGGACTAGCGGGCGTGCAGATACGCAGTATTTT	CASSSGTSGRADTQYF